A selection of T cell receptor beta chains follows, all from one sample in a study of beta chain features in type 1 diabetes. This table comes from immunoSEQ multiplex PCR, and its TCRdb copy is limited to in-frame clones, with some not included. The table has approximately 340,000 clones, roughly 16% seen once. Sample: naive CD4+ T cells from blood. These receptors came from a woman in her late teens or twenties in good health. The CDR3 runs from the conserved cysteine through the conserved F or W. A D gene is named only where the DNA matches it firmly. Size is omitted from some rows. Given values are once, few, many or a class for expanded clones.

d_gene	j_gene	abundance	v_gene	CDR3nt	CDR3aa
-	TRBJ1-5	-	TRBV30	TGTGCCTGGAGACCTACAGGGCCCAATCAGCCCCAGCATTTT	CAWRPTGPNQPQHF
-	TRBJ2-7	-	TRBV11-1	TGTGCCAGCAGCCGGGGAAGGGACGAGCAGTACTTC	CASSRGRDEQYF
-	TRBJ2-1	few	TRBV30	TGTGCCTGGAGTGACAGGGTTAGGGTTTCCAATGAGCAGTTCTTC	CAWSDRVRVSNEQFF
TRBD1	TRBJ1-2	-	TRBV7-9	TGTGCCAGCAGGCCGGGACAGACCTATGGCTACACCTTC	CASRPGQTYGYTF
TRBD2	TRBJ2-1	few	TRBV15	TGTGCCACCAGCAGAGACAAATTAGCGGGGAGGCCGTCGGCTTACAATGAGCAGTTCTTC	CATSRDKLAGRPSAYNEQFF
TRBD1	TRBJ2-5	-	TRBV7-2	TGTGCCAGCAGCCCGCAGACAGGGACAGAGACCCAGTACTTC	CASSPQTGTETQYF
-	TRBJ2-1	-	TRBV13	TGTGCCAGCTCCTCGTTAAAGGAGCGAAGTTACAATGAGCAGTTCTTC	CASSSLKERSYNEQFF
TRBD2	TRBJ2-7	few	TRBV28	TGTGCCAGCAGGACGGGCGGGAGGGCCGATCATCACGAGCAGTACTTC	CASRTGGRADHHEQYF
-	TRBJ2-1	-	TRBV5-1	TGCGCCAGCAGCTTGCAGGGACTTCTGGATGAGCAGTTCTTC	CASSLQGLLDEQFF
TRBD1	TRBJ1-1	-	TRBV19	TGTGCCAGTAGCATGGACAGGTTCCTTGGTGGCACTGAAGCTTTCTTT	CASSMDRFLGGTEAFF
TRBD1	TRBJ2-7	-	TRBV11-2	TGTGCCAGCAGCTCTACGACAGGGTTCTCCTACGAGCAGTACTTC	CASSSTTGFSYEQYF
-	TRBJ1-5	-	TRBV29-1	TGCAGCGTTGAGGGGGGGGGCCTTGGGGGCAATCAGCCCCAGCATTTT	CSVEGGGLGGNQPQHF
-	TRBJ1-5	-	TRBV28	TGTGCCAGCAGCCCGCAGTCCCACAATCAGCCCCAGCATTTT	CASSPQSHNQPQHF
TRBD2	TRBJ2-1	-	TRBV7-9	TGTGCCAGCAGCTTATTAGCGCTAGCGGGTAACAATGAGCAGTTCTTC	CASSLLALAGNNEQFF
TRBD1	TRBJ2-5	-	TRBV28	TGTGCCAGCAGTCGGACAGGACCCCTGGAGACCCAGTACTTC	CASSRTGPLETQYF
-	TRBJ2-3	few	TRBV7-9	TGTGCCAGCAGCTTATCAGGCGGGACTCTCGGCACAGATACGCAGTATTTT	CASSLSGGTLGTDTQYF
TRBD1	TRBJ2-7	-	TRBV30	TGTGCCTGGAGTGTAGGGGACAGGGTGTACGAGCAGTACTTC	CAWSVGDRVYEQYF
-	TRBJ1-1	-	TRBV28	TGTGCCAGCAGTTTAGACAGGATGAACACTGAAGCTTTCTTT	CASSLDRMNTEAFF
-	TRBJ2-5	few	TRBV5-6	TGTGCCAGCAGCTTTCTGGGGAGCGACGAGACCCAGTACTTC	CASSFLGSDETQYF
-	TRBJ1-1	few	TRBV18	TGTGCCAGCTCACCACGGAGGATGGCACCGAACACTGAAGCTTTCTTT	CASSPRRMAPNTEAFF
TRBD1	TRBJ2-3	-	TRBV19	TGTGCCAGTAGTTCCCGACAGGGGGCTTACACAGATACGCAGTATTTT	CASSSRQGAYTDTQYF
TRBD1	TRBJ2-7	few	TRBV6-5	TGTGCCAGCAGTGTACACAGGGGGACCTACGAGCAGTACTTC	CASSVHRGTYEQYF
-	TRBJ2-1	few	TRBV2	TGTGCCAGCAGTGAATTTGACTACTCCTACAATGAGCAGTTCTTC	CASSEFDYSYNEQFF
-	TRBJ2-2	-	TRBV19	TGTGCCAGTAGTATCGACAGGCTACCGTCCGGGGAGCTGTTTTTT	CASSIDRLPSGELFF
-	TRBJ2-7	-	TRBV28	TGTGCCAGCAGTTTCGTTCCCTACGAGCAGTACTTC	CASSFVPYEQYF
-	TRBJ1-4	few	TRBV2	TGTGCCAGCAGTGAAGGCAGGATTAATGAAAAACTGTTTTTT	CASSEGRINEKLFF
-	TRBJ1-2	-	TRBV28	TGTGCCAGCAGGCCGGGGGACGGCTACACCTTC	CASRPGDGYTF
-	TRBJ1-2	-	TRBV18	TGTGCCAGCTCACCACAAGCAGGGGACTATGGCTACACCTTC	CASSPQAGDYGYTF
-	TRBJ1-1	-	TRBV29-1	TGCAGCGTTGGCCCATCGGGGGGATACACTGAAGCTTTCTTT	CSVGPSGGYTEAFF
-	TRBJ2-3	few	TRBV15	TGTGCCACCAGCAGGGTACTTGGCGGGAGCACAGATACGCAGTATTTT	CATSRVLGGSTDTQYF
TRBD1	TRBJ1-2	few	TRBV10-3	TGTGCCATCAGTGAGTCGACAGGGGCGGGCAACTATGGCTACACCTTC	CAISESTGAGNYGYTF
-	TRBJ1-2	few	TRBV6-5	TGTGCCAGCAGTGACGTCGGGACAAACTATGGCTACACCTTC	CASSDVGTNYGYTF
-	TRBJ2-5	few	TRBV18	TGTGCCAGCTCACCTCAAGGGGGAAACCAAGAGACCCAGTACTTC	CASSPQGGNQETQYF
-	TRBJ2-1	-	TRBV5-1	TGCGCCAGCAGCTTCCAAACGGGTAACAATGAGCAGTTCTTC	CASSFQTGNNEQFF
TRBD2	TRBJ2-1	few	TRBV28	TGTGCCAGCAGTTTACCGGTAGCGGGAGCTTACAATGAGCAGTTCTTC	CASSLPVAGAYNEQFF
-	TRBJ2-5	-	TRBV23-1	TGCGCCAGCAGTCAATCGATCGGGAGACAAGAGACCCAGTACTTC	CASSQSIGRQETQYF
-	TRBJ1-1	-	TRBV11-1	TGTGCCAGCAGACGACAGCTCGGTGAAGCTTTCTTT	CASRRQLGEAFF
-	TRBJ2-7	-	TRBV30	TGTGCCTGGAGTGTCTATCACGAGCAGTACTTC	CAWSVYHEQYF
TRBD1	TRBJ2-3	-	TRBV30	TGTGCCTGGAGGCCGACAGGGGGGCCAGATACGCAGTATTTT	CAWRPTGGPDTQYF
TRBD1	TRBJ1-5	few	TRBV4-1	TGCGCCAGCAGCCAAACCCGACAGGGAGAGTACAATCAGCCCCAGCATTTT	CASSQTRQGEYNQPQHF
TRBD1	TRBJ2-2	-	TRBV28	TGTGCCAGCAGCCAGGGGGCTGGCACCGGGGAGCTGTTTTTT	CASSQGAGTGELFF
TRBD2	TRBJ2-1	-	TRBV14	TGTGCCAGCAGCCAGAGGAGGACTAGCGGGAGTCGGGGCGAGCAGTTCTTC	CASSQRRTSGSRGEQFF
TRBD2	TRBJ2-1	-	TRBV5-1	TGCGCCAGCAGCCCGGGACTAGCGACGAACAATGAGCAGTTCTTC	CASSPGLATNNEQFF
TRBD1	TRBJ2-7	-	TRBV19	TGTGCCAGGTACAGGGGAGAGGATACCTACGAGCAGTACTTC	CARYRGEDTYEQYF
TRBD1	TRBJ1-4	-	TRBV5-6	TGTGCCAGCAGCTTGGAACAGGGGGGAAAACTGTTTTTT	CASSLEQGGKLFF
-	TRBJ1-1	-	TRBV18	TGTGCCAGCTCACCGGGAGGGGCGCTGGGGAACACTGAAGCTTTCTTT	CASSPGGALGNTEAFF
TRBD2	TRBJ2-2	-	TRBV7-3	TGTGCCAGCAGCTTAGGGACTAGCGGCTTCGGGGAGCTGTTTTTT	CASSLGTSGFGELFF
TRBD2	TRBJ2-1	few	TRBV7-2	TGTGCCAGCAGCTTAGGACTAGCGCAATACAATGAGCAGTTCTTC	CASSLGLAQYNEQFF
TRBD2	TRBJ2-7	few	TRBV27	TGTGCCAGCAGTATAACCCGACTAGCGGGAGCGGGCGAGCAGTACTTC	CASSITRLAGAGEQYF
-	TRBJ2-1	-	TRBV7-2	TGTGCCAGCAGCTTAGGGCCCGGGAGAGTCCATGAGCAGTTCTTC	CASSLGPGRVHEQFF
TRBD1	TRBJ2-1	-	TRBV9	TGTGCCAGCAGCGTAGAACAGGGGAACTACAATGAGCAGTTCTTC	CASSVEQGNYNEQFF
TRBD1	TRBJ1-1	-	TRBV18	TGTGCCAGCTCACCACCAAATTCCGACAGGGGGCTCGGCACTGAAGCTTTCTTT	CASSPPNSDRGLGTEAFF
TRBD1	TRBJ1-2	-	TRBV9	TGTGCCAGCAGCGGACAGGGGGGGGACGGCTACACCTTC	CASSGQGGDGYTF
-	TRBJ1-1	few	TRBV19	TGTGCCAGTACCGCCAGGTCCCGCACTGAAGCTTTCTTT	CASTARSRTEAFF